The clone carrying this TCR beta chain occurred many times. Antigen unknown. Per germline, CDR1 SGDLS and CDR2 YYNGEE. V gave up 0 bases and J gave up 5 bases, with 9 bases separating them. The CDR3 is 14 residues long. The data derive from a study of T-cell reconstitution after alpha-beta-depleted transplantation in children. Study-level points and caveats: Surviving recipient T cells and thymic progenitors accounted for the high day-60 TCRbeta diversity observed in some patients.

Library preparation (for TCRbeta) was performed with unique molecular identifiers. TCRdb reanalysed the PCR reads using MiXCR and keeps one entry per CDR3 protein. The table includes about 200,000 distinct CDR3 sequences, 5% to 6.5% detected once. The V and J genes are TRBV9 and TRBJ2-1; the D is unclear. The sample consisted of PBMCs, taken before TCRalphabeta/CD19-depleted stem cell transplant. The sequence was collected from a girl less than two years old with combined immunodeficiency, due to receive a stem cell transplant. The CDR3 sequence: CASSVEGEDNEQFF. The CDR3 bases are TGTGCCAGCAGCGTAGAGGGTGAGGACAATGAGCAGTTCTTC.